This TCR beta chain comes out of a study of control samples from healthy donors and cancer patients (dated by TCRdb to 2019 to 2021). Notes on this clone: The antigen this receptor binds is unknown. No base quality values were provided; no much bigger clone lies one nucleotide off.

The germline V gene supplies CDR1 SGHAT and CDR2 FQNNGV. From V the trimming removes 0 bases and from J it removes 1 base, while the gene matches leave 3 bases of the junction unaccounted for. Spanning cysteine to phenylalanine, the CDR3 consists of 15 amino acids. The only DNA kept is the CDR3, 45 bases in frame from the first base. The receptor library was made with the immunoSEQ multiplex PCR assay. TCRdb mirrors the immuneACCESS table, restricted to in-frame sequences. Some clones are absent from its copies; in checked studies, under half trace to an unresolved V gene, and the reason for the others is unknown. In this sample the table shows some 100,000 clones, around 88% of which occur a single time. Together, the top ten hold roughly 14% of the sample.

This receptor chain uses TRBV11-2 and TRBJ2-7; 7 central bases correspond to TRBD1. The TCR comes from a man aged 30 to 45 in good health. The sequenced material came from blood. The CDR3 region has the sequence CASSLEGRGSYEQYF. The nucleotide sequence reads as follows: TGTGCCAGCAGCTTAGAGGGCAGGGGGTCCTACGAGCAGTACTTC.